The 14 T cell receptor beta chains in this list originate from one sample, sequenced in a study of cytomegalovirus exposure and HLA in healthy donors. Produced via immunoSEQ multiplex PCR; TCRdb's table is partial and in-frame only. The sample holds 250,000 or so clones; roughly 87% are singletons and the top ten take more than 10%. The sequencing sample was made of PBMCs. These receptors were obtained from a young man in good health and CMV-seropositive.

The J gene is TRBJ1-1, the V gene TRBV6-1; D is perhaps TRBD1 (5 bases). Germline V lookup: CDR1 MNHNS, CDR2 SASEGT. The V and J ends lost 7 bases and 10 bases respectively, with 19 bases between them. The CDR3 loop spans 13 amino acids. DNA of the CDR3: TGTGCCAGCACATCCGGGACCAGGGACGGAGCTTTCTTT. Protein sequence: CASTSGTRDGAFF.

The J gene is TRBJ2-1, the V gene TRBV5-1; 7 bases match TRBD1. J lost 4 bases, V lost 4 bases, and 2 bases had no gene match. The CDR3 spans 13 residues. The germline CDR1 and CDR2 sequences are SGHRS and YFSETQ. DNA of the CDR3: TGCGCCAGCAGCGAACAGGGGTACAATGAGCAGTTCTTC. This codes for CASSEQGYNEQFF. Looking up the rest from reference TRBV5-1 and TRBJ2-1 gives the full variable domain: KAGVTQTPRYLIKTRGQQVTLSCSPISGHRSVSWYQQTPGQGLQFLFEYFSETQRNKGNFPGRFSGRQFSNSRSEMNVSTLELGDSALYLCASSEQGYNEQFFGPGTRLTVL.

This chain uses TRBV6-1 with TRBJ2-7; 10 nucleotides agree with TRBD2. Germline V gene lookup returns CDR1 MNHNS and CDR2 SASEGT. The CDR3 is 13 residues long. Trimming removed 6 bases from V and 7 bases from J; junction bases left unmatched: 6. The CDR3 loop reads CASRASGREEQYF. The CDR3 bases are TGTGCCAGCAGGGCTAGCGGGAGAGAGGAGCAGTACTTC.

The chain couples TRBV7-2 to TRBJ1-2; D possibly corresponds to TRBD1 (6 bases). CDR3 length equals 13 residues. The germline gives CDR1 SGHTA, CDR2 FQGNSA. V lost 4 bases and J 7 bases, leaving 13 bases between the germline ends. The chain's CDR3 is CASSSGPGAGYTF. CDR3 sequence (DNA): TGTGCCAGCAGCTCCGGACCAGGGGCTGGCTACACCTTC. The complete variable domain, with remaining parts taken from reference TRBV7-2 and TRBJ1-2, reads GAGVSQSPSNKVTEKGKDVELRCDPISGHTALYWYRQSLGQGLEFLIYFQGNSAPDKSGLPSDRFSAERTGGSVSTLTIQRTQQEDSAVYLCASSSGPGAGYTFGSGTRLTVV.

The genes are TRBV7-8 and TRBJ2-7; TRBD2 matches at 10 bases. The CDR3 totals 15 residues. Trimming at V came to 2 bases and at J to 3 bases, leaving 4 bases not matched to a gene. CDR1 SGHVS and CDR2 FQNEAQ come from the germline V gene. For the CDR3, the DNA is TGTGCCAGCAGCTTAAGCCCTAGCGGGGGCTACGAGCAGTACTTC. This gives the protein CASSLSPSGGYEQYF.

The gene calls are TRBV2 and TRBJ2-5; the D gene is possibly TRBD1 (6 bases). The CDR3 is 14 amino acids. Germline V gene lookup returns CDR1 SNHLY and CDR2 FYNNEI. Trimming removed 6 bases from V and 4 bases from J, with 15 bases in between. In DNA form, the CDR3 reads TGTGCCAGCAGCGCTCAGGGGTGGGGAGAGACCCAGTACTTC. Encoded protein: CASSAQGWGETQYF.

This rearrangement joins TRBV5-4 to TRBJ1-1; no clear D. The CDR3 contains 13 residues. Germline V gene lookup returns CDR1 SGHNT and CDR2 YYREEE (reference sequence). The ends were cut back, 3 bases at V and 1 base at J, with 7 bases in the middle. The CDR3 bases are TGTGCCAGCAGCTCGACATCGAACACTGAAGCTTTCTTT. This encodes CASSSTSNTEAFF.

The chain combines TRBV21-1 with TRBJ2-5; TRBD1, as called in the table, went unchecked against the DNA. TRBV21-1 is a recognized pseudogene. This CDR3 spans 15 amino acids. The CDR3 DNA is TGTGCCAGCAGCAAAGGGGCAGGTATTCAAGAGACCCAGTACTTC. It encodes CASSKGAGIQETQYF.

A note on this clone: The sample holds other DNA sequences that translate to the same CDR3. The chain links TRBV5-1 to TRBJ1-1, with unresolved D. V lost 0 bases and J 0 bases, leaving 3 bases between the germline ends. The CDR3 loop spans 13 amino acids. CDR1 is SGHRS, CDR2 YFSETQ, per germline. As DNA, the CDR3 is TGCGCCAGCAGCTTGGAGCTGAACACTGAAGCTTTCTTT. Amino acid sequence: CASSLELNTEAFF.

This clone was detected once. The chain joins TRBV2 to TRBJ1-2; possibly TRBD1 for D (5 bases). V gave up 2 bases and J gave up 8 bases, with 15 bases separating them. CDR3 length equals 14 residues. Germline values: CDR1 SNHLY, CDR2 FYNNEI. CDR3 DNA sequence: TGTGCCAGCAGTGAACGAGACAGAGCGCAGGGCTACACCTTC. It is translated as CASSERDRAQGYTF.

This chain joins TRBV7-9 and TRBJ1-2, with 7 bases aligning to TRBD1. The CDR3 length is 14 residues. The junction had 6 bases not matched to a gene; V was cut back by 5 bases and J by 3 bases. Germline-derived CDR1 and CDR2 are SEHNR and FQNEAQ (reference sequence). CDR3: CASSRTGSDYGYTF. DNA for the CDR3: TGTGCCAGCAGCAGGACAGGTTCTGACTATGGCTACACCTTC.

The chain combines TRBV9 with TRBJ2-2, with 13 bases identical to TRBD2. The CDR3 is 17 residues long. CDR1 and CDR2 (germline): SGDLS, YYNGEE. The trim removed 4 bases at V and 6 bases at J, leaving 9 bases unmatched. CDR3 region: CASSIGLAGDGSGELFF. The CDR3 bases are TGTGCCAGCAGCATCGGACTAGCGGGAGATGGGTCCGGGGAGCTGTTTTTT.

The chain is built from TRBV7-6 and TRBJ2-5, with unresolved D. CDR1 and CDR2 from the germline V gene are SGHVS and FNYEAQ. V lost 3 bases, J lost 0 bases, and 8 bases lay in between. The length of the CDR3 is 14 residues. The CDR3 protein is CASSFTNYQETQYF. The DNA of the CDR3 is TGTGCCAGCAGCTTTACAAATTACCAAGAGACCCAGTACTTC.

The J gene is TRBJ1-3, the V gene TRBV29-1; 9 bases fit TRBD1. Germline CDR1 reads SQVTM; CDR2 reads ANQGSEA. The CDR3 has 15 amino acids. The V gene end was trimmed by 6 bases and the J gene end by 4 bases; junction bases not matched to a gene: 10. The CDR3 coding sequence is TGCAGCGTCTCCTTACGACAGGGGGGAGGAAACACCATATATTTT. It specifies CSVSLRQGGGNTIYF. Full variable domain (missing parts from reference TRBV29-1 and TRBJ1-3): SAVISQKPSRDICQRGTSLTIQCQVDSQVTMMFWYRQQPGQSLTLIATANQGSEATYESGFVIDKFPISRPNLTFSTLTVSNMSPEDSSIYLCSVSLRQGGGNTIYFGEGSWLTVV.